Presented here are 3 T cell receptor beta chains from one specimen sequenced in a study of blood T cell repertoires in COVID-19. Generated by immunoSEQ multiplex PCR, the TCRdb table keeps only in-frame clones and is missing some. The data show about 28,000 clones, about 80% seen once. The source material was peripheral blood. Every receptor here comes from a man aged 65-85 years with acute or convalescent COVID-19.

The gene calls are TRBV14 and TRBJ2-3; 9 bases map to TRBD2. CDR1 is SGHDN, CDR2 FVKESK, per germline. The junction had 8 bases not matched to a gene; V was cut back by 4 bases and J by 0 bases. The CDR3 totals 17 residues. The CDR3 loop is CASSPSLLAGSTDTQYF. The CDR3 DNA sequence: TGTGCCAGCAGCCCCTCTCTACTAGCGGGCAGCACAGATACGCAGTATTTT. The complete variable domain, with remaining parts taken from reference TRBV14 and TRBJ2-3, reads EAGVTQFPSHSVIEKGQTVTLRCDPISGHDNLYWYRRVMGKEIKFLLHFVKESKQDESGMPNNRFLAERTGGTYSTLKVQPAELEDSGVYFCASSPSLLAGSTDTQYFGPGTRLTVL.

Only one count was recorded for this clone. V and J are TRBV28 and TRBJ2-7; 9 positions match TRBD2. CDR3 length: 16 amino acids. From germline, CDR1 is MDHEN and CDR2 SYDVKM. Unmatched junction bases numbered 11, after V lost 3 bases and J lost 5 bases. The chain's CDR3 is CASSFISAGGQNEQYF. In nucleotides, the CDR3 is TGTGCCAGCAGTTTTATTTCCGCGGGGGGGCAGAACGAGCAGTACTTC.

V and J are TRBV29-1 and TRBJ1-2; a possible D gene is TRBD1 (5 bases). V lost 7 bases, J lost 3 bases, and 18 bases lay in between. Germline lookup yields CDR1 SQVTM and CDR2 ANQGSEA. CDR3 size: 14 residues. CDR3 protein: CSATGGENYYGYTF. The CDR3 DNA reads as TGCAGCGCCACCGGGGGGGAAAACTACTATGGCTACACCTTC.